Following are 8 T cell receptor beta chains from one sample sequenced in a study of beta chain features in type 1 diabetes. Expressed TCRB transcripts were sequenced because the entire RNA isolate underwent reverse transcription. The table came from immunoSEQ multiplex PCR; TCRdb's copy has only in-frame clones and leaves some out. The table records roughly 370,000 clones, about 15% of them present only once. Sequencing was done on a sample of naive CD4+ T cells from blood. The receptors shown here come from a man aged 30-40 years in good health.

This clone has just a few counts. The J gene is TRBJ2-3, the V gene TRBV5-1; TRBD2 is a possible D gene (6 bases). The CDR3 sequence is 16 residues long. Trimming took 0 bases from V and 0 from J, leaving 11 bases between them. Per the germline V gene, CDR1 is SGHRS and CDR2 is YFSETQ. CDR3 coding DNA: TGCGCCAGCAGCTTGGGGTGGACTACTAGCACAGATACGCAGTATTTT. The encoded protein is CASSLGWTTSTDTQYF.

The chain combines TRBV7-2 with TRBJ1-5; D not resolved. V was clipped by 5 bases and J by 5 bases, with 10 bases between them. The CDR3 has 13 amino acids. The germline CDR1 and CDR2 sequences are SGHTA and FQGNSA. The CDR3 reads CASSPASYQPQHF. For the CDR3, the DNA is TGTGCCAGCAGCCCCGCGAGTTATCAGCCCCAGCATTTT.

A few counts support this clone. CDR3 sequence: CASSHRLTPTNEQFF. The CDR3, as DNA: TGTGCCAGCAGCCACCGACTGACTCCTACAAATGAGCAGTTCTTC. The chain links TRBV14 to TRBJ2-1; no definite D call. Trimming stripped 3 bases from V and 7 bases from J, with 16 bases between. This CDR3 has 15 residues. In germline, CDR1 is SGHDN, CDR2 FVKESK.

V usage is TRBV4-2 and J usage is TRBJ1-4, with a weak D call TRBD1 (5 bases). The CDR3 contains 17 residues. The germline V gene has CDR1 LGHNA and CDR2 YNFKEQ. V gave up 7 bases and J gave up 0 bases, with 18 bases separating them. CDR3 DNA sequence: TGTGCCAGCACCCTGGGGGATCTGGCTGCAACTAATGAAAAACTGTTTTTT. Protein sequence: CASTLGDLAATNEKLFF.

This sequence joins TRBV7-6 and TRBJ2-2, with D unclear. The CDR3 runs 14 residues. V was shortened by 6 bases and J by 3 bases, with 11 bases between the two germline ends. CDR1 and CDR2 from the germline V gene are SGHVS and FNYEAQ. The CDR3, as DNA: TGTGCCAGCAGACCGGGTGCGGACACCGGGGAGCTGTTTTTT. This translates into CASRPGADTGELFF.

The chain has TRBV6-1 and TRBJ2-7; no reliable D call. CDR3 length: 13 amino acids. V lost 6 bases to trimming and J lost 0 bases, with 9 bases between them. Per the germline V gene, CDR1 is MNHNS and CDR2 is SASEGT. The CDR3, as DNA: TGTGCCAGCAGCCCGGCGAGCTCCTACGAGCAGTACGTC. It encodes CASSPASSYEQYV.

This chain connects TRBV4-2 to TRBJ1-2; TRBD1 matches at 7 bases. V lost 0 bases, J lost 1 base, and 5 bases stayed unmatched. This CDR3 comprises 16 residues. CDR1 and CDR2 from the germline V gene are LGHNA and YNFKEQ. This CDR3 is CASSQDPGQNNYGYTF. The CDR3 region has the DNA TGTGCCAGCAGCCAAGATCCGGGACAGAATAACTATGGCTACACCTTC.

This clone was seen a few times. CDR3 in DNA: TGTGCCAGCAGCTTAGCGGGGGGCTCTGGAAACACCATATATTTT. Protein: CASSLAGGSGNTIYF. The chain has TRBV7-6 and TRBJ1-3, with TRBD1 as a possible D gene (5 bases). Germline loops: CDR1 SGHVS, CDR2 FNYEAQ. V lost 0 bases to trimming and J lost 0 bases, with 6 bases between them. The CDR3 runs 15 residues. Full variable domain (remainder filled in from reference TRBV7-6 and TRBJ1-3): GAGVSQSPRYKVTKRGQDVALRCDPISGHVSLYWYRQALGQGPEFLTYFNYEAQQDKSGLPNDRFSAERPEGSISTLTIQRTEQRDSAMYRCASSLAGGSGNTIYFGEGSWLTVV.